The 11 T cell receptor beta chains below all came from one sample that was sequenced in a study of beta chain features in type 1 diabetes. General study results and limits: Among patients with Type 1 diabetes, TCRB CDR3s were moderately but significantly shorter in every one of the four CD4+ subsets.

Antigens of these TCRs are unknown. cDNA synthesis used the whole RNA isolate, giving expressed TCRB sequences. TCRdb's table, derived via immunoSEQ multiplex PCR, lists solely in-frame clones and lacks some. The sample holds a few hundred thousand clones; about 14% are singletons and the top ten take roughly 0.015%. The sequenced sample consisted of naive CD4+ T cells from blood. These receptors all come from a woman aged 18-29 years with type 1 diabetes.

This clone has only a few counts. The rearrangement uses TRBV7-8 and TRBJ2-1; D may be TRBD2 (6 bases). Per the germline V gene, CDR1 is SGHVS and CDR2 is FQNEAQ. The CDR3 has 14 residues. V shed 5 bases and J shed 7 bases, with 15 bases lying between them. The CDR3 sequence: CASSPGGGENEQFF. CDR3 DNA: TGTGCCAGCAGCCCCGGCGGCGGGGAAAATGAGCAGTTCTTC.

The chain recombines TRBV28 with TRBJ1-1; D gene unclear. This CDR3 region has 13 residues. V dropped 10 bases and J dropped 2 bases, with 14 bases sitting between them. Germline assignment: CDR1 MDHEN and CDR2 SYDVKM. CDR3 in DNA: TGTGCCACAGATCCGGGAGAAAACACTGAAGCTTTCTTT. It is translated as CATDPGENTEAFF.

This clone showed up just a few times. DNA of the CDR3: TGTGCCAGCAGCCAATACAGGGGCTCTGGAAACACCATATATTTT. Its protein is CASSQYRGSGNTIYF. This chain joins TRBV4-2 and TRBJ1-3; TRBD1 agrees at 7 bases. The germline V gene has CDR1 LGHNA and CDR2 YNFKEQ. This CDR3 region has 15 residues. V shed 2 bases, J shed 0 bases, and the junction held 1 base outside the gene matches.

This clone was seen a few times. V gene TRBV5-4 combines with J gene TRBJ1-1; TRBD1 matches at 12 bases. Germline assignment: CDR1 SGHNT and CDR2 YYREEE (reference sequence). Losses at the gene ends were 4 bases for V and 0 bases for J; bases not matched to a gene: 7. The CDR3 is 17 amino acids. The CDR3 DNA sequence: TGTGCCAGCAGCAGGGGACAGGGGGCGTTTCTGAACACTGAAGCTTTCTTT. The encoded protein is CASSRGQGAFLNTEAFF.

The CDR3: CASSPRDSGRFNEQFF. CDR3 in DNA: TGTGCCAGCTCACCACGCGATAGCGGGAGGTTTAATGAGCAGTTCTTC. The chain couples TRBV18 to TRBJ2-1; 10 bases fit TRBD2. Germline values: CDR1 KGHSH, CDR2 LQKENI. The CDR3 is 16 residues long. Losses at the gene ends were 1 base for V and 7 bases for J; bases not matched to a gene: 7. Combining the CDR3 with reference TRBV18 and TRBJ2-1 gives the whole variable domain NAGVMQNPRHLVRRRGQEARLRCSPMKGHSHVYWYRQLPEEGLKFMVYLQKENIIDESGMPKERFSAEFPKEGPSILRIQQVVRGDSAAYFCASSPRDSGRFNEQFFGPGTRLTVL.

The genes are TRBV5-1 and TRBJ2-1, with TRBD1 matching 9 bases. V shed 3 bases, J shed 8 bases, and the junction held 12 bases outside the gene matches. Germline lookup yields CDR1 SGHRS and CDR2 YFSETQ. The CDR3 runs 16 residues. CDR3 sequence reads: CASSSRTGVSLDEQFF. The DNA for the CDR3 is TGCGCCAGCAGCTCCCGGACAGGGGTCTCCCTAGATGAGCAGTTCTTC.

The chain carries TRBV5-1 and TRBJ2-4; 7 bases are a match to TRBD1. The V gene end was trimmed by 2 bases and the J gene end by 1 base; junction bases not matched to a gene: 6. Germline CDR1 and CDR2: SGHRS and YFSETQ. This CDR3 region has 16 residues. CDR3 DNA sequence: TGCGCCAGCAGCTTATCTACAGGGGTGGCCAAAAACATTCAGTACTTC. Residues: CASSLSTGVAKNIQYF.

This clone was found a few times. V and J are TRBV28 and TRBJ2-2; a weak D match, TRBD2 (5 bases). This CDR3 has 15 amino acids. Germline lookup yields CDR1 MDHEN and CDR2 SYDVKM. V gave up 4 bases and J gave up 6 bases, with 15 bases separating them. The CDR3, as DNA: TGTGCCAGCAGTTCAGCGGACCGAGGTGCCGGGGAGCTGTTTTTT. It specifies CASSSADRGAGELFF.

The rearrangement uses TRBV28 and TRBJ1-1, with D uncertain. The germline gives CDR1 MDHEN, CDR2 SYDVKM. V was pared by 2 bases and J by 5 bases, with 12 bases between. There are 14 residues in the CDR3. The CDR3, as DNA: TGTGCCAGCAGTTTAGGTGGGCCCAAAACTGAAGCTTTCTTT. Residues: CASSLGGPKTEAFF.

The genes are TRBV2 and TRBJ2-5; 9 bases map to TRBD1. The CDR3 is 16 amino acids. V trimming: 7 bases; J trimming: 5 bases; junction bases outside the gene matches: 14. The germline V gene encodes CDR1 SNHLY and CDR2 FYNNEI. CDR3 sequence reads: CASTRDRAPFWETQYF. CDR3 in DNA: TGTGCCAGCACTCGGGACAGGGCACCCTTTTGGGAGACCCAGTACTTC.

This clone was counted only a few times. DNA of the CDR3: TGTGCCACCAGCACTACCGACAGGGTCTGGGGCACTGAAGCTTTCTTT. Translation gives CATSTTDRVWGTEAFF. The chain joins TRBV15 to TRBJ1-1, with 7 bases aligning to TRBD1. The germline V gene encodes CDR1 LNHNV and CDR2 YYDKDF (reference sequence). Unmatched junction bases numbered 12, after V lost 4 bases and J lost 4 bases. This CDR3 spans 16 amino acids.